The 29 T cell receptor beta chains below were found in one sample sequenced in a study of shared clonotypes between healthy human individuals. Some clones are missing from TCRdb's copy, which holds only in-frame ones; the method was immunoSEQ multiplex PCR. The table shows about 2 million clones, with less than 95% occurring only once. Selected positively for CCR7 and CD45RO-negative, naive CD8 cells excluded terminally differentiated effector memory CD45RA+ cells. The sequenced sample consisted of naive CD8+ T cells sorted from blood. These receptors were obtained from a man in his late teens or twenties in good health.

The chain employs TRBV30 and TRBJ1-4; 7 nucleotides align to TRBD1. J was trimmed by 7 bases and V by 2 bases; bases with no gene match: 7. CDR1 GTSNPN and CDR2 SVGIG come from the germline V gene (reference sequence). The CDR3 spans 14 residues. DNA of the CDR3: TGTGCCTGGAGTAAGGGGCAGGGGGTTGAAAAACTGTTTTTT. Translating gives CAWSKGQGVEKLFF.

As DNA, the CDR3 is TGTGCCAGCAGCCAACCTCAGGGAACAGGGCTGACCTACGAGCAGTACTTC. Its protein product is CASSQPQGTGLTYEQYF. The chain joins TRBV4-2 to TRBJ2-7; D may be TRBD1 (6 bases). This CDR3 comprises 17 residues. With 2 bases removed from V and 2 bases from J, the gap between germline ends came to 19 bases. Germline V gene sequence: CDR1 LGHNA, CDR2 YNFKEQ.

To note about this clone: Other nucleotide sequences in the sample specify the same CDR3. The DNA for the CDR3 is TGTGCCAGCAGTCTAGGACAGGGTTACGAGCAGTACTTC. This translates into CASSLGQGYEQYF. The V call is TRBV6-6, the J call TRBJ2-7; 8 bases line up with TRBD1. The ends lost 5 bases at V and 4 bases at J; junction bases unmatched: 4. Germline CDR1 reads MNHNY; CDR2 reads SVGAGI (reference sequence). The length of the CDR3 is 13 residues.

The chain carries TRBV14 and TRBJ1-4; maybe TRBD1 (5 bases). V dropped 4 bases and J dropped 3 bases, with 24 bases sitting between them. CDR3 length equals 19 residues. Germline CDR1 and CDR2: SGHDN and FVKESK. CDR3 coding DNA: TGTGCCAGCAGCCGAGGACTACAGGTTGGGGGATCAGCTAATGAAAAACTGTTTTTT. Residues: CASSRGLQVGGSANEKLFF.

The J gene is TRBJ1-1, the V gene TRBV7-6, with TRBD1 matching 7 bases. Trimming cost V 2 bases and J 0 bases; bases outside gene matches: 3. Per the germline V gene, CDR1 is SGHVS and CDR2 is FNYEAQ. This CDR3 comprises 15 residues. The CDR3 DNA reads TGTGCCAGCAGCTTAAGACAGGGCTTGAACACTGAAGCTTTCTTT. Its protein product is CASSLRQGLNTEAFF.

The chain combines TRBV4-3 with TRBJ2-7; D remains unclear. The CDR3 covers 12 residues. Germline V CDR1 and CDR2: LGHNA, YSLEER. The ends were cut back, 2 bases at V and 4 bases at J, with 6 bases in the middle. The CDR3, as DNA: TGCGCCAGCAGCCAACCCCCATACGAGCAGTACTTC. This sequence encodes CASSQPPYEQYF.

V is TRBV27 and J is TRBJ2-1; D is possibly TRBD2 (7 bases). The CDR3 sequence is 14 residues long. From germline, CDR1 is MNHEY and CDR2 SMNVEV (reference sequence). V was trimmed by 10 bases and J by 3 bases, leaving 16 bases between them. CDR3 nucleotides: TGTGCCATCAGATCGGGGGGCCTCTACAATGAGCAGTTCTTC. This gives the protein CAIRSGGLYNEQFF.

The chain has TRBV29-1 and TRBJ1-5; possibly TRBD1 for D (5 bases). The CDR3 contains 16 residues. Germline assignment: CDR1 SQVTM and CDR2 ANQGSEA. The V end was cut by 0 bases, the J end by 2 bases, with 14 bases between. This chain's CDR3 is CSVEDGQLRGNQPQHF. The DNA for the CDR3 is TGCAGCGTTGAAGATGGACAATTACGTGGCAATCAGCCCCAGCATTTT.

This clone was picked up one time. The rearrangement uses TRBV10-3 and TRBJ2-7; 14 nucleotides line up with TRBD2. J was trimmed by 0 bases and V by 0 bases; bases with no gene match: 4. Germline CDR1 is ENHRY and CDR2 is SYGVKD. CDR3 length: 18 amino acids. CDR3 DNA sequence: TGTGCCATCAGTGAGTCAGGGACTAGCGGGAGCATCTCCTACGAGCAGTACTTC. Translation: CAISESGTSGSISYEQYF.

This clone was recorded once. The chain links TRBV6-5 to TRBJ1-1, with D unclear. This CDR3 spans 14 amino acids. Trimming shortened V by 2 bases and J by 5 bases, and 12 bases separated the two germline ends. CDR1 and CDR2 (germline): MNHEY, SVGAGI. CDR3 DNA: TGTGCCAGCAGTTACAAGAGGGTTGTGACTGAAGCTTTCTTT. As protein: CASSYKRVVTEAFF.

This chain connects TRBV27 to TRBJ1-5; D uncertain. The CDR3 runs 13 residues. Germline lookup yields CDR1 MNHEY and CDR2 SMNVEV (reference sequence). Trimming shortened V by 5 bases and J by 2 bases, and 7 bases separated the two germline ends. CDR3 region: CASSTAGNQPQHF. Written as DNA, the CDR3 is TGTGCCAGCAGTACAGCAGGCAATCAGCCCCAGCATTTT.

This sequence joins TRBV7-9 and TRBJ2-3; no definite D call. V lost 3 bases to trimming and J lost 2 bases, with 12 bases between them. The CDR3 totals 15 residues. Looked up from germline, CDR1 is SEHNR and CDR2 is FQNEAQ (reference sequence). CDR3 residues: CASSFISVDTDTQYF. The CDR3 region has the DNA TGTGCCAGCAGCTTTATCAGCGTTGACACAGATACGCAGTATTTT.

This sequence joins TRBV9 and TRBJ2-1, with a possible D match to TRBD1 (7 bases). The germline gives CDR1 SGDLS, CDR2 YYNGEE. This CDR3 is 16 amino acids long. Trimming took off 6 bases at V and 6 bases at J, with 22 bases between the two ends. The CDR3 spells CASTAPRQGGGNEQFF. The CDR3 DNA sequence: TGTGCCAGCACCGCTCCTCGACAGGGAGGTGGCAATGAGCAGTTCTTC. Full variable domain (outside the CDR3, taken from reference TRBV9 and TRBJ2-1): DSGVTQTPKHLITATGQRVTLRCSPRSGDLSVYWYQQSLDQGLQFLIQYYNGEERAKGNILERFSAQQFPDLHSELNLSSLELGDSALYFCASTAPRQGGGNEQFFGPGTRLTVL.

In regard to this clone: The same CDR3 is also encoded by other DNA sequences in this sample. The V call is TRBV9, the J call TRBJ2-2; D perhaps matches TRBD2 (6 bases). Looked up from germline, CDR1 is SGDLS and CDR2 is YYNGEE. The CDR3 totals 13 residues. Trimming stripped 0 bases from V and 7 bases from J, with 7 bases between. The CDR3 loop is CASSVAGSGELFF. CDR3 DNA: TGTGCCAGCAGCGTAGCCGGGAGCGGGGAGCTGTTTTTT. Variable domain in full (rest from reference TRBV9 and TRBJ2-2): DSGVTQTPKHLITATGQRVTLRCSPRSGDLSVYWYQQSLDQGLQFLIQYYNGEERAKGNILERFSAQQFPDLHSELNLSSLELGDSALYFCASSVAGSGELFFGEGSRLTVL.

The chain uses TRBV11-3 and TRBJ2-7; D is perhaps TRBD1 (5 bases). CDR1 SGHNT and CDR2 YENEEA come from the germline V gene. The CDR3 runs to 15 residues. The V end was cut by 7 bases, the J end by 1 base, with 17 bases between. CDR3 bases: TGTGCCAGCACCCTTTCCAGGGCCAATTCCTACGAGCAGTACTTC. Protein product: CASTLSRANSYEQYF. The whole variable domain, filled in from reference TRBV11-3 and TRBJ2-7, reads EAGVVQSPRYKIIEKKQPVAFWCNPISGHNTLYWYLQNLGQGPELLIRYENEEAVDDSQLPKDRFSAERLKGVDSTLKIQPAELGDSAVYLCASTLSRANSYEQYFGPGTRLTVT.

The chain employs TRBV4-1 and TRBJ2-5; D perhaps matches TRBD2 (7 bases). CDR1 is MGHRA, CDR2 YSYEKL, per germline. Trimming took 4 bases from V and 4 from J, leaving 19 bases between them. This CDR3 region has 16 residues. Here the CDR3 reads CASSPHDGGPGETQYF. The CDR3 nucleotides are TGCGCCAGCAGCCCCCACGACGGGGGGCCCGGAGAGACCCAGTACTTC.

The chain is built from TRBV5-6 and TRBJ2-1; D is ambiguous. The germline gives CDR1 SGHDT, CDR2 YYEEEE. CDR3 length: 13 amino acids. V dropped 4 bases and J dropped 6 bases, with 11 bases sitting between them. The CDR3 sequence: CASSPLETNEQFF. The CDR3 bases are TGTGCCAGCAGCCCTCTCGAAACCAATGAGCAGTTCTTC.

Worth noting for this clone: Other DNA sequences from this sample encode an identical CDR3 as well. This rearrangement joins TRBV5-1 to TRBJ2-7; 9 positions agree with TRBD1. V was pared by 3 bases and J by 7 bases, with 8 bases of the junction left unmatched. Per germline, CDR1 SGHRS and CDR2 YFSETQ. The CDR3 extends over 14 amino acids. The CDR3 nucleotides are TGCGCCAGCAGCTCGGGACAGGGAGCGAGTGAGCAGTACTTC. Residues: CASSSGQGASEQYF.

About this clone itself: At one end the junction does not follow the germline gene, possibly because of a read error. The chain carries TRBV6-5 and TRBJ1-1, with D perhaps TRBD1 (6 bases). The CDR3 contains 12 residues. Per germline, CDR1 MNHEY and CDR2 SVGAGI. CDR3 sequence reads: CASSYSTGGSIF. For the CDR3, the DNA is TGTGCCAGCAGTTACTCGACAGGAGGGTCAATCTTT.

With regard to this clone: Other DNA sequences from this sample encode an identical CDR3 as well. J is TRBJ2-7 and V is TRBV18; TRBD1 matches at 10 bases. Trimming took 5 bases from V and 1 from J; bases not matched to a gene: 2. Germline V CDR1 and CDR2: KGHSH, LQKENI. This CDR3 is built from 14 residues. In DNA form, the CDR3 reads TGTGCCAGCTCAGTGGACAGGGGGTCCTACGAGCAGTACTTC. This sequence encodes CASSVDRGSYEQYF.

The rearrangement uses TRBV7-9 and TRBJ2-1; TRBD2 matches 12 bases. CDR3 length: 17 amino acids. V shed 7 bases, J shed 1 base, and the junction held 8 bases outside the gene matches. Germline CDR1 SEHNR, CDR2 FQNEAQ (reference sequence). The CDR3 loop reads CASNPGGTSGSYNEQFF. The CDR3 DNA follows: TGTGCCAGCAACCCGGGTGGGACTAGCGGGTCCTACAATGAGCAGTTCTTC.

This chain uses TRBV27 with TRBJ2-6, with a weak D call TRBD1 (5 bases). Trimming shortened V by 2 bases and J by 1 base, and 9 bases separated the two germline ends. Germline-derived CDR1 and CDR2 are MNHEY and SMNVEV (reference sequence). This CDR3 spans 16 amino acids. This CDR3 reads CASSLQGVSGANVLTF. The CDR3 nucleotides read TGTGCCAGCAGTTTACAAGGGGTTTCTGGGGCCAACGTCCTGACTTTC.

The CDR3 region is CASSISGGATDTQYF. CDR3 in DNA: TGTGCCAGTAGCATCAGCGGGGGGGCCACGGATACGCAGTATTTT. The chain has TRBV19 and TRBJ2-3, with 10 bases matching TRBD2. V dropped 6 bases and J dropped 6; count of bases not matched to a gene: 9. This CDR3 is built from 15 residues. CDR1 LNHDA and CDR2 SQIVND come from the germline V gene (reference sequence).

The genes are TRBV4-3 and TRBJ2-7; D perhaps matches TRBD1 (6 bases). This CDR3 is 15 amino acids long. V lost 1 base and J 3 bases, leaving 13 bases between the germline ends. CDR1 and CDR2 from the germline V gene are LGHNA and YSLEER. CDR3 coding DNA: TGCGCCAGCAGCCAAGCGGCAGGGGTAGGCTACGAGCAGTACTTC. Its protein product is CASSQAAGVGYEQYF.

This chain uses TRBV27 with TRBJ2-5, with TRBD2 as a possible D gene (6 bases). Germline V lookup: CDR1 MNHEY, CDR2 SMNVEV (reference sequence). V dropped 5 bases and J dropped 7 bases, with 17 bases sitting between them. The CDR3 length is 14 residues. The CDR3 loop reads CASSRGAPGGTQYF. In DNA, the CDR3 is TGTGCCAGCAGTCGCGGGGCTCCCGGGGGGACCCAGTACTTC.

The chain is built from TRBV27 and TRBJ1-1, with 8 bases lining up with TRBD1. J gave up 2 bases and V 6 bases, and 5 bases lay outside the gene matches. CDR1 and CDR2 from the germline V gene are MNHEY and SMNVEV (reference sequence). The CDR3 is made up of 14 amino acids. The CDR3 sequence: CASRIGTGNTEAFF. The CDR3, as DNA: TGTGCCAGCAGAATAGGGACAGGTAACACTGAAGCTTTCTTT.

V usage is TRBV7-9 and J usage is TRBJ1-2; D possibly corresponds to TRBD1 (6 bases). The CDR3 has 14 residues. From germline, CDR1 is SEHNR and CDR2 FQNEAQ (reference sequence). The V gene lost 1 base and the J gene lost 4 bases, with 10 bases spanning the gap. CDR3 nucleotide sequence: TGTGCCAGCAGCTTAGAGGGGGGAACCTATGGCTACACCTTC. Translating it yields CASSLEGGTYGYTF.

CDR3 in amino acids: CASSPSSWEKLFF. The CDR3 DNA reads TGTGCCAGCAGTCCCTCCTCGTGGGAAAAACTGTTTTTT. The genes are TRBV27 and TRBJ1-4; D not certain. The CDR3 is 13 residues long. Trimming left V 5 bases short and J 8 bases short, with 12 bases between. CDR1 is MNHEY and CDR2 is SMNVEV in the germline V gene (reference sequence).

The V gene is TRBV2, the J gene TRBJ1-1; D possibly corresponds to TRBD1 (6 bases). Germline CDR1 is SNHLY and CDR2 is FYNNEI. With 6 bases removed from V and 8 bases from J, the gap between germline ends came to 13 bases. The CDR3 contains 12 residues. The CDR3 protein is CASRDRDREAFF. CDR3 sequence (DNA): TGTGCCAGCAGGGACCGTGACAGGGAAGCTTTCTTT.